The 31 T cell receptor beta chains below were found in one sample sequenced in a study of blood T cell repertoires in COVID-19. Clones were sequenced by immunoSEQ multiplex PCR, and TCRdb holds only the in-frame ones, with some missing. This table holds more than 400,000 clones, around 90% found once. Source material: PBMCs or T cells enriched from blood (not recorded which). The source is a woman aged 18-30 years who had recovered from COVID-19.

The chain has TRBV13 and TRBJ2-3, with D maybe TRBD1 (5 bases). Germline CDR1 and CDR2: PRHDT and FYEKMQ (reference sequence). The ends were cut back, 1 base at V and 3 bases at J, with 8 bases in the middle. The CDR3 contains 14 residues. CDR3: CASSLERGTDTQYF. Written as DNA, the CDR3 is TGTGCCAGCAGCTTAGAAAGGGGTACAGATACGCAGTATTTT.

The chain is built from TRBV6-5 and TRBJ1-2; 11 nucleotides match TRBD1. V lost 4 bases and J lost 7; bases outside the gene matches: 5. Germline CDR1 is MNHEY and CDR2 is SVGAGI. This CDR3 is 14 amino acids long. CDR3: CASSSGQGALGYTF. DNA for the CDR3: TGTGCCAGCAGTTCTGGACAGGGGGCGCTTGGCTACACCTTC.

The sample holds one count of this clone. The chain joins TRBV12-5 to TRBJ2-7; possibly TRBD2 for D (6 bases). Trimming took 6 bases from V and 0 from J, leaving 21 bases between them. The CDR3 covers 17 residues. Germline V gene data show CDR1 as LGHNT and CDR2 as FRNRAP. CDR3 sequence (DNA): TGTGCTAGTGGCCCTGGAATCGGGGGTATGGCCTCCTACGAGCAGTACTTC. This codes for CASGPGIGGMASYEQYF. Filled out from reference TRBV12-5 and TRBJ2-7, the complete variable domain reads DARVTQTPRHKVTEMGQEVTMRCQPILGHNTVFWYRQTMMQGLELLAYFRNRAPLDDSGMPKDRFSAEMPDATLATLKIQPSEPRDSAVYFCASGPGIGGMASYEQYFGPGTRLTVT.

This rearrangement joins TRBV4-1 to TRBJ1-2; D gene ambiguous. V lost 0 bases, J lost 1 base, and 12 bases lay in between. The CDR3 is 16 residues long. Germline-derived CDR1 and CDR2 are MGHRA and YSYEKL. Here the CDR3 reads CASSQEASYLNYGYTF. CDR3 DNA: TGCGCCAGCAGCCAAGAAGCATCCTATCTTAACTATGGCTACACCTTC.

The chain is built from TRBV7-9 and TRBJ1-1; D is undetermined. The CDR3 is 12 residues long. CDR1 and CDR2 (germline): SEHNR, FQNEAQ (reference sequence). Trimming removed 3 bases from V and 6 bases from J, with 8 bases in between. The DNA of the CDR3 is TGTGCCAGCAGCTTCAGACACCCTGAAGCTTTCTTT. Protein: CASSFRHPEAFF.

A remark on this clone: Other DNA sequences in this specimen translate into the identical CDR3. In DNA form, the CDR3 reads TGTGCCAGCAGCCAGACAGGGGGAACTTTCTTT. It encodes CASSQTGGTFF. The chain has TRBV3-1 (or the pseudogene TRBV3-2) and TRBJ1-1; 9 nucleotides align to TRBD1. This CDR3 is built from 11 residues. After removal of 3 bases from V and 12 bases from J, the junction contained 2 bases not matched to a gene. From germline, CDR1 is LGHDT and CDR2 YNNKEL (reference sequence).

The rearrangement links TRBV5-1 to TRBJ1-2; 8 bases line up with TRBD1. The CDR3 has 16 amino acids. V was pared by 4 bases and J by 3 bases, with 11 bases of the junction left unmatched. Germline V gene sequence: CDR1 SGHRS, CDR2 YFSETQ. The CDR3 sequence is CASSQDSTTGDYGYTF. Here the CDR3 DNA reads TGCGCCAGCAGCCAAGATTCAACGACAGGGGACTATGGCTACACCTTC.

The chain employs TRBV7-9 and TRBJ1-1; TRBD1 is a possible D gene (5 bases). The CDR3 is 18 residues long. Trimming took off 4 bases at V and 0 bases at J, with 21 bases between the two ends. Per germline, CDR1 SEHNR and CDR2 FQNEAQ (reference sequence). CDR3 nucleotides: TGTGCCAGCAGCTCTGGGTGGGCAGGGTATAAAATGAACACTGAAGCTTTCTTT. It specifies CASSSGWAGYKMNTEAFF.

The V call is TRBV24-1, the J call TRBJ2-7; 7 bases match TRBD1. The CDR3 length is 15 residues. CDR1 and CDR2 from the germline V gene are KGHDR and SFDVKD. With V trimmed by 2 bases and J by 5 bases, 8 bases remained unmatched. The CDR3 DNA reads TGTGCCACCAGTGATTGCACAGGGGAAGGGAACGAGCAGTACTTC. It codes for CATSDCTGEGNEQYF.

The chain carries TRBV28 and TRBJ1-2, with TRBD1 as a possible D gene (5 bases). Per germline, CDR1 MDHEN and CDR2 SYDVKM. The V and J ends lost 7 bases and 6 bases respectively, with 15 bases between them. The CDR3 covers 13 residues. CDR3 sequence (DNA): TGTGCCAGCACCTCCGCGGGGGTCGATGGCTACACCTTC. This codes for CASTSAGVDGYTF.

The chain joins TRBV6-5 to TRBJ1-1, with TRBD1 matching 9 bases. Trimming at V came to 5 bases and at J to 5 bases, leaving 6 bases not matched to a gene. Germline V lookup: CDR1 MNHEY, CDR2 SVGAGI. The CDR3 is 14 amino acids. Written as DNA, the CDR3 is TGTGCCAGCAGTCTCGACAGGGGGGAAACTGAAGCTTTCTTT. Protein sequence: CASSLDRGETEAFF.

This chain joins TRBV6-1 and TRBJ2-2; maybe TRBD1 (6 bases). The germline CDR1 and CDR2 sequences are MNHNS and SASEGT. The germline V and J ends were trimmed by 2 bases and 4 bases, with 11 bases remaining between them. The CDR3 is 15 amino acids. The CDR3 DNA reads as TGTGCCAGCAGTGAAATGCAGGGGTTCACCGGGGAGCTGTTTTTT. It specifies CASSEMQGFTGELFF.

Worth noting for this clone: Different DNA sequences within this sample yield the same CDR3. The chain joins TRBV10-3 to TRBJ1-1, with TRBD1 identical over 7 bases. The CDR3 is 13 residues long. Germline CDR1 is ENHRY and CDR2 is SYGVKD. J lost 1 base, V lost 8 bases, and 4 bases had no gene match. CDR3: CAISGTENTEAFF. DNA of the CDR3: TGTGCCATCTCCGGGACAGAGAACACTGAAGCTTTCTTT.

The V gene is TRBV7-8, the J gene TRBJ1-2; D uncertain. The CDR3 contains 14 residues. Trimming removed 10 bases at V and 0 bases at J, with 15 bases between. Germline lookup yields CDR1 SGHVS and CDR2 FQNEAQ. CDR3 region: CATLVGGSNYGYTF. Written as DNA, the CDR3 is TGTGCCACCCTGGTGGGAGGATCTAACTATGGCTACACCTTC.

The DNA for the CDR3 is TGTGCCAGCAGATGGGGCGGCGGTGGGAACGAGCAGTACTTC. This sequence encodes CASRWGGGGNEQYF. The chain has TRBV28 and TRBJ2-7; TRBD1 might be the D (5 bases). Trimming pared 6 bases from V and 5 bases from J, leaving 17 bases between. This CDR3 region has 14 residues. CDR1 is MDHEN, CDR2 SYDVKM, per germline.

The chain employs TRBV6-4 and TRBJ2-1; TRBD1 might be the D (6 bases). Trimming stripped 6 bases from V and 7 bases from J, with 13 bases between. The CDR3 sequence is 13 residues long. Germline loops: CDR1 MRHNA, CDR2 SNTAGT. The DNA of the CDR3 is TGTGCCAGCAGCCCCTATACAGGGAATGAGCAGTTCTTC. Its translation: CASSPYTGNEQFF.

J is TRBJ1-2 and V is TRBV5-6; D is possibly TRBD1 (6 bases). This CDR3 spans 14 amino acids. Per germline, CDR1 SGHDT and CDR2 YYEEEE. V lost 0 bases, J lost 7 bases, and 13 bases lay in between. The CDR3 coding sequence is TGTGCCAGCAGCTTGGATACAGGGAGAGGTGGCTACACCTTC. This codes for CASSLDTGRGGYTF. Based on the CDR3 plus reference TRBV5-6 and TRBJ1-2, the full variable domain is DAGVTQSPTHLIKTRGQQVTLRCSPKSGHDTVSWYQQALGQGPQFIFQYYEEEERQRGNFPDRFSGHQFPNYSSELNVNALLLGDSALYLCASSLDTGRGGYTFGSGTRLTVV.

The chain links TRBV5-1 to TRBJ2-5; no definite D call. Trimming cost V 4 bases and J 1 base, with 14 bases left between them. The CDR3 is made up of 15 amino acids. The germline V gene encodes CDR1 SGHRS and CDR2 YFSETQ. Here the CDR3 reads CASSPLATVQETQYF. The CDR3, as DNA: TGCGCCAGCAGCCCCCTCGCAACAGTCCAAGAGACCCAGTACTTC. Drawing the rest from reference TRBV5-1 and TRBJ2-5, the complete variable domain is KAGVTQTPRYLIKTRGQQVTLSCSPISGHRSVSWYQQTPGQGLQFLFEYFSETQRNKGNFPGRFSGRQFSNSRSEMNVSTLELGDSALYLCASSPLATVQETQYFGPGTRLLVL.

This chain connects TRBV28 to TRBJ1-1; D is possibly TRBD1 (6 bases). The CDR3 has 12 residues. V lost 6 bases, J lost 7 bases, and 12 bases lay in between. Germline V gene data show CDR1 as MDHEN and CDR2 as SYDVKM. The CDR3 here is CASSGGAYEAFF. The CDR3 DNA is TGTGCCAGCAGCGGGGGGGCCTATGAAGCTTTCTTT.

This clone turned up a few times. This chain joins TRBV30 and TRBJ1-2; D remains unclear. V was clipped by 0 bases and J by 5 bases, with 10 bases between them. The V gene's germline CDR1 is GTSNPN and CDR2 SVGIG (reference sequence). The CDR3 is 13 residues long. CDR3 bases: TGTGCCTGGAGTGTAGGGAGGGAGTATGGCTACACCTTC. This gives the protein CAWSVGREYGYTF.

In its sample, this clone was seen once. The genes are TRBV7-9 and TRBJ2-7, with 7 bases that match TRBD1. V shed 4 bases and J 7 bases; nucleotides not matched to a gene: 10. Germline CDR1 is SEHNR and CDR2 is FQNEAQ (reference sequence). The CDR3 sequence is 14 residues long. CDR3 amino acids: CASSSYTGVGEQYF. CDR3 in DNA: TGTGCCAGCAGCTCCTATACAGGGGTCGGGGAGCAGTACTTC.

CDR3 region: CASVEGAGNYGYTF. In nucleotides, the CDR3 is TGTGCCTCAGTCGAGGGGGCTGGGAACTATGGCTACACCTTC. The V gene is TRBV30, the J gene TRBJ1-2, with 7 bases matching TRBD1. Per the germline V gene, CDR1 is GTSNPN and CDR2 is SVGIG (reference sequence). Trimming took 7 bases from V and 2 from J; bases not matched to a gene: 10. The CDR3 is made up of 14 amino acids. Drawing the rest from reference TRBV30 and TRBJ1-2, the complete variable domain is SQTIHQWPATLVQPVGSPLSLECTVEGTSNPNLYWYRQAAGRGLQLLFYSVGIGQISSEVPQNLSASRPQDRQFILSSKKLLLSDSGFYLCASVEGAGNYGYTFGSGTRLTVV.

This clone was detected a few times. The chain joins TRBV6-1 to TRBJ1-4, with 7 positions matching TRBD1. Germline assignment: CDR1 MNHNS and CDR2 SASEGT. The V segment lost 3 bases and the J segment 7 bases; nucleotides outside the gene matches: 5. The CDR3 sequence is 14 residues long. The CDR3 reads CASSDRQGGEKLFF. The CDR3 region has the DNA TGTGCCAGCAGTGACCGTCAGGGGGGTGAAAAACTGTTTTTT.

The chain joins TRBV7-9 to TRBJ1-1, with 8 bases aligning to TRBD1. CDR1 and CDR2 (germline): SEHNR, FQNEAQ (reference sequence). The CDR3 length is 16 residues. Trimming at V came to 4 bases and at J to 2 bases, leaving 9 bases not matched to a gene. CDR3 nucleotide sequence: TGTGCCAGCAGCTCGCCAACAGGGGGTGGAAACACTGAAGCTTTCTTT. This sequence encodes CASSSPTGGGNTEAFF. The whole variable domain, remainder taken from reference TRBV7-9 and TRBJ1-1, is DTGVSQNPRHKITKRGQNVTFRCDPISEHNRLYWYRQTLGQGPEFLTYFQNEAQLEKSRLLSDRFSAERPKGSFSTLEIQRTEQGDSAMYLCASSSPTGGGNTEAFFGQGTRLTVV.

The rearrangement links TRBV9 to TRBJ1-1; 10 nucleotides line up with TRBD1. This CDR3 is built from 15 residues. V gave up 4 bases and J gave up 2 bases; unmatched junction bases: 5. Germline CDR1 is SGDLS and CDR2 is YYNGEE. The CDR3 region has the DNA TGTGCCAGCAGCTTCGGACAGGGGGGTAACACTGAAGCTTTCTTT. Translating gives CASSFGQGGNTEAFF.

This clone appeared a few times. The chain combines TRBV5-1 with TRBJ2-3, with 7 bases that match TRBD2. Per germline, CDR1 SGHRS and CDR2 YFSETQ. J gave up 4 bases and V 1 base, and 9 bases lay outside the gene matches. The CDR3 contains 16 residues. The CDR3 sequence is CASSLIGLGDADTQYF. DNA of the CDR3: TGCGCCAGCAGCTTGATAGGACTAGGGGACGCAGATACGCAGTATTTT.

A single count supports this clone. J is TRBJ1-6 and V is TRBV5-1, with 9 bases identical to TRBD1. This CDR3 spans 17 amino acids. Germline V CDR1 and CDR2: SGHRS, YFSETQ. Germline trimming cut 2 bases from V and 3 bases from J; bases unmatched to any gene: 6. CDR3 residues: CASSLGQGRYYNSPLHF. CDR3 nucleotide sequence: TGCGCCAGCAGCTTAGGACAGGGGAGGTACTATAATTCACCCCTCCACTTT.

The chain links TRBV4-1 to TRBJ2-5; D is ambiguous. V was trimmed by 1 base and J by 1 base, leaving 4 bases between them. The germline V gene encodes CDR1 MGHRA and CDR2 YSYEKL. The CDR3 runs 13 residues. The CDR3 DNA follows: TGCGCCAGCAGCCAAGTAATCCAAGAGACCCAGTACTTC. Encoded protein: CASSQVIQETQYF.

The chain has TRBV28 and TRBJ2-5, with TRBD2 as a possible D gene (6 bases). Germline values: CDR1 MDHEN, CDR2 SYDVKM. Trimming took 5 bases from V and 5 from J, leaving 15 bases between them. The CDR3 has 14 amino acids. The CDR3 region has the DNA TGTGCCAGCAGTGCGGGGAGTCTTCGGGAGACCCAGTACTTC. It specifies CASSAGSLRETQYF.

This clone was observed a few times. The genes are TRBV21-1 and TRBJ1-5; the table's TRBD1 call for D was not verified on the DNA. TRBV21-1 is assigned pseudogene status. This CDR3 comprises 17 residues. CDR3 bases: TGTGCCAGCAGCAATCGGACAGGGATTATGGGCAATCAGCCCCAGCATTTT. Translating it yields CASSNRTGIMGNQPQHF.

The V call is TRBV21-1, the J call TRBJ1-3; TRBD1 was called by the table and not checked on the DNA. TRBV21-1 is a documented pseudogene. The CDR3 is 18 amino acids. The CDR3 loop reads CASNRDRGLEAAGNTIYF. CDR3 nucleotides: TGTGCCAGCAACCGGGACAGGGGGCTAGAGGCCGCTGGAAACACCATATATTTT.